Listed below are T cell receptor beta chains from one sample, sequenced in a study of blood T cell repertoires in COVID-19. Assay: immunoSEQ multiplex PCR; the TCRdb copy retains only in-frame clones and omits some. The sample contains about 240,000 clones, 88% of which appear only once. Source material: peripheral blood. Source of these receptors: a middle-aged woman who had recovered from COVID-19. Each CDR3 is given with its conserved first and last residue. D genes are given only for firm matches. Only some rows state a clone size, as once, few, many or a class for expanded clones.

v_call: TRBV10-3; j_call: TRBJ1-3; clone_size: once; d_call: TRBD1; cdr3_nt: TGTGCCATCAGTGAGTCGACAGGGGCTGGAAACACCATATATTTT; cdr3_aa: CAISESTGAGNTIYF
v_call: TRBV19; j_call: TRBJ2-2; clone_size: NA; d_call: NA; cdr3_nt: TGTGCCAGTAGAGGGAGGGCAGGGGTCAACACCGGGGAGCTGTTTTTT; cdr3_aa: CASRGRAGVNTGELFF
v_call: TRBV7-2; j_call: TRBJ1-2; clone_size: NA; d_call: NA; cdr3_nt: TGTGCCAGCAGCCGCAGCCTGCGGTCGCGCTATGGCTACACCTTC; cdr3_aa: CASSRSLRSRYGYTF
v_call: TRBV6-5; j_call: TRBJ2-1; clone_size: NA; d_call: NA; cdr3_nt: TGTGCCAGCTGGACGGAGGGGTCCAATGAGCAGTTCTTC; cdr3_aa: CASWTEGSNEQFF
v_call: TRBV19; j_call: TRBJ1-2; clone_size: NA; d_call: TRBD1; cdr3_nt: TGTGCCAGTAGTATGCCCCGACAGGGTGGGGGCTATGGCTACACCTTC; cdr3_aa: CASSMPRQGGGYGYTF
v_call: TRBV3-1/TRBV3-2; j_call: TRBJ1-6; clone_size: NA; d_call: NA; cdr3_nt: TGTGCCAGCACCCCCGCGGGCCGTAATAATTCACCCCTCCACTTT; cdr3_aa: CASTPAGRNNSPLHF
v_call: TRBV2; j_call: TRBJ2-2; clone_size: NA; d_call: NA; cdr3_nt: TGTGCCACCCTAAGGGGGAACACCGGGGAGCTGTTTTTT; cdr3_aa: CATLRGNTGELFF
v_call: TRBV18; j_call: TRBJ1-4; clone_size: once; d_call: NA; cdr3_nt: TGTGCCAGCTCACCACCTTTTGGGACAAGGGCGGAAAAACTGTTTTTT; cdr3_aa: CASSPPFGTRAEKLFF
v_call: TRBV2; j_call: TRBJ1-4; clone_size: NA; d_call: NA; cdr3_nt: TGTGCCAGCAGTGAAGGGGCCGCGGGGGTTGATGAAAAACTGTTTTTT; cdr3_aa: CASSEGAAGVDEKLFF
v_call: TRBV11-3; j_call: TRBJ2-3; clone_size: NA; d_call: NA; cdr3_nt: TGTGCCAGCAGCGCCGGGGGTAGCCCAGATACGCAGTATTTT; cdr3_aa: CASSAGGSPDTQYF
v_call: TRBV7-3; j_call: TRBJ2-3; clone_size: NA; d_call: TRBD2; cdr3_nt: TGTGCCAGCAGCCCCGGACTAGCGGGGGGCACAGATACGCAGTATTTT; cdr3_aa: CASSPGLAGGTDTQYF
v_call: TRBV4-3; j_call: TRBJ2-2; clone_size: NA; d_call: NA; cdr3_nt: TGCGCCAGCAGCCCCCTGGACTCCACCGGGGAGCTGTTTTTT; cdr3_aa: CASSPLDSTGELFF
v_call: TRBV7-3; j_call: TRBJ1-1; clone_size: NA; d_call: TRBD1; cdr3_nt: TGTGCCAGCAGCCCATCCGGGACAGGGGTGAACACTGAAGCTTTCTTT; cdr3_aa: CASSPSGTGVNTEAFF
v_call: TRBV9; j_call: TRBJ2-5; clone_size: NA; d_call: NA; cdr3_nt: TGTGCCAGCAGCGTAGCTCCAGGGTTTCAAGAGACCCAGTACTTC; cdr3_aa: CASSVAPGFQETQYF
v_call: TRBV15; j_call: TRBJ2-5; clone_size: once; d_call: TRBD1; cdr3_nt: TGTGCCACCAGCAGACCGGGACAGGGAGAGACCCAGTACTTC; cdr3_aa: CATSRPGQGETQYF
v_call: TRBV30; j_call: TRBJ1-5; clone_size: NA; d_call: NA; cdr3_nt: TGTGCCTGGAGTAGGGGAGCCGGGGGGCAGCCCCAGCATTTT; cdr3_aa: CAWSRGAGGQPQHF
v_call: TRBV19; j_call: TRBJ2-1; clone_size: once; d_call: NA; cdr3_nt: TGTGCCAGTAGCGAGAGCTCCTACAATGAGCAGTTCTTC; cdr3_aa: CASSESSYNEQFF
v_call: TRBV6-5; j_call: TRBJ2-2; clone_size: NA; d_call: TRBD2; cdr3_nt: TGTGCCAGTCCGGGACTAGGCGTCACCGGGGAGCTGTTTTTT; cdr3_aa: CASPGLGVTGELFF
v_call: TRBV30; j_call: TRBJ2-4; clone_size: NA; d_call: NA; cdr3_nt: TGTGCCTGGACCCCGGGAACGGCCCTAGCCAAAAACATTCAGTACTTC; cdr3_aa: CAWTPGTALAKNIQYF
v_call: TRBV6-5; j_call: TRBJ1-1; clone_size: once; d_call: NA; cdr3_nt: TGTGCCGCGACCCAGGGGCCAGCGAACACTGAAGCTTTCTTT; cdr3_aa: CAATQGPANTEAFF
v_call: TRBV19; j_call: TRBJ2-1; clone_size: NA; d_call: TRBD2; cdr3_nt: TGTGCCAGTAGTATAGTGAGGAGGACTAGCGGGGTCCCGTATGAGCAGTTCTTC; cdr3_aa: CASSIVRRTSGVPYEQFF
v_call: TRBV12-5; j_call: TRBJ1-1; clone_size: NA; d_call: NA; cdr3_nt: TGTGCTAGTGGCCCCCCCCCAGTGAACACTGAAGCTTTCTTT; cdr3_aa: CASGPPPVNTEAFF
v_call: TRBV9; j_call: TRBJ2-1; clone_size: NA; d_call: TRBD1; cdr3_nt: TGTGCCAGCAGCGTAGGGGACAGGGTTGTCAATGAGCAGTTCTTC; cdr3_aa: CASSVGDRVVNEQFF
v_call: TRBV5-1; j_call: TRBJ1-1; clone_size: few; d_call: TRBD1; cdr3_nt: TGCGCCAGCAGCTTGGCCCCGAGGGGGCAGGGGTGGGCTGAAGCTTTCTTT; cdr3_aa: CASSLAPRGQGWAEAFF
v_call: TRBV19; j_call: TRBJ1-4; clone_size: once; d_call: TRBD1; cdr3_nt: TGTGCCAGTAGTCTCGGACAGGGGCGGTGGACTAATGAAAAACTGTTTTTT; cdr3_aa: CASSLGQGRWTNEKLFF
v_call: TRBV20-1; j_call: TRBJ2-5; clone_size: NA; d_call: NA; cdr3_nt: TGCAGTGCTAGGCCCGAGGAGACCCAGTACTTC; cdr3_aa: CSARPEETQYF
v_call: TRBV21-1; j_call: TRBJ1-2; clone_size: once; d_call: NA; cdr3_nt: TGTGCCAGCAGCCTTGGGGGGTCTCACTATGGCTACACCTTC; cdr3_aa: CASSLGGSHYGYTF
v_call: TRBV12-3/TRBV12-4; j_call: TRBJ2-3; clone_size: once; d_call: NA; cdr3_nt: TGTGCCAGCAGTTTAGATAGGGGCGATACGCAGTATTTT; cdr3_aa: CASSLDRGDTQYF
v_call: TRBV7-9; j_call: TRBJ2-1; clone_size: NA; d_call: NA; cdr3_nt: TGTGCCAGCAGCCAAGTGGGCCCCCTGGATGAGCAGTTCTTC; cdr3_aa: CASSQVGPLDEQFF